Presented here are 10 T cell receptor beta chains from one specimen sequenced in a study of human T cells and chemical hapten exposure. Time point in this sample: pre-sensitization, week 0. Treatment noted: therapeutic diphenylcyclopropenone sensitization with weekly scalp DPC. A single record per CDR3 protein comes from TCRdb applying MiXCR to the RACE reads. The sample lists fewer than 70,000 distinct CDR3 sequences, about 10% seen once, with 4.5% to 6.5% in the top ten. Sequenced here: whole blood, sampled in connection with sensitization to the hapten diphenylcyclopropenone (DPC). Source of these receptors: a woman between 50 and 59 years old with alopecia areata. Some clones in this sample may be carry-over from other donors' samples.

This clonotype was recorded at least ten times. The chain has TRBV6-1 and TRBJ1-5; possible D gene TRBD1, 5 bases. Germline V gene data show CDR1 as MNHNS and CDR2 as SASEGT. The V and J ends lost 8 bases and 6 bases respectively, with 17 bases between them. The CDR3 is 14 residues long. In DNA, the CDR3 is TGTGCCAGCCACATACTCCAGGGAAGTCAGCCCCAGCATTTT. Translation: CASHILQGSQPQHF.

V is TRBV18 and J is TRBJ2-7; TRBD1 aligns across 8 bases. CDR1 is KGHSH, CDR2 LQKENI, per germline. The CDR3 is 14 residues long. With V trimmed by 6 bases and J by 6 bases, 10 bases remained unmatched. The CDR3 loop reads CASSADRGRPEQYF. The CDR3 DNA reads as TGTGCCAGCTCTGCCGACAGGGGACGTCCCGAGCAGTACTTC.

This clonotype occurred many times. The CDR3 loop reads CASSSWGPNTGELFF. CDR3 DNA sequence: TGTGCCAGCAGCTCCTGGGGGCCCAACACCGGGGAGCTGTTTTTT. This sequence joins TRBV7-8 and TRBJ2-2, with D perhaps matching TRBD1 (6 bases). Per the germline V gene, CDR1 is SGHVS and CDR2 is FQNEAQ. V dropped 4 bases and J dropped 2 bases, with 11 bases sitting between them. This CDR3 has 15 amino acids.

This clonotype was observed a handful of times. The chain couples TRBV12-3 or TRBV12-4 to TRBJ2-1; unclear D gene. Trimming took off 5 bases at V and 4 bases at J, with 9 bases between the two ends. The CDR3 spans 13 residues. CDR3 sequence reads: CASSVELYNEQFF. As DNA, the CDR3 is TGTGCCAGCAGTGTAGAACTGTACAATGAGCAGTTCTTC.

The chain links TRBV6-5 to TRBJ2-1, with 8 bases lining up with TRBD2. The V segment lost 6 bases and the J segment 4 bases; nucleotides outside the gene matches: 11. The CDR3 runs 16 residues. CDR1 and CDR2 (germline): MNHEY, SVGAGI. The CDR3 protein is CASSQHSGSPYNEQFF. In nucleotides, the CDR3 is TGTGCCAGCAGCCAACACAGCGGGAGTCCGTACAATGAGCAGTTCTTC.

This clonotype was counted a few times. The V and J genes are TRBV7-2 and TRBJ1-3, with 7 bases identical to TRBD1. Germline V gene lookup returns CDR1 SGHTA and CDR2 FQGNSA. J was trimmed by 0 bases and V by 4 bases; bases with no gene match: 9. There are 17 residues in the CDR3. CDR3 region: CASSSSPGTVSGNTIYF. The CDR3 nucleotides read TGTGCCAGCAGCTCATCCCCTGGGACAGTCTCTGGAAACACCATATATTTT.

This clonotype occurred a few times. The genes are TRBV7-9 and TRBJ2-7; the match to TRBD2 covers 14 bases. J gave up 2 bases and V 5 bases, and 8 bases lay outside the gene matches. Germline V lookup: CDR1 SEHNR, CDR2 FQNEAQ (reference sequence). This CDR3 spans 17 amino acids. CDR3 protein: CASSPGLAGGLTYEQYF. The CDR3 bases are TGTGCCAGCAGCCCCGGACTAGCGGGGGGCTTAACCTACGAGCAGTACTTC.

At least ten counts were recorded for this clonotype. The genes are TRBV20-1 and TRBJ2-7; the D gene is possibly TRBD2 (6 bases). CDR1 is DFQATT and CDR2 is SNEGSKA in the germline V gene (reference sequence). The CDR3 spans 14 residues. CDR3 bases: TGCAGCTACTCACCCGGGAAGGCGGGGAACGAGCAGTACTTC. Protein sequence: CSYSPGKAGNEQYF.

On this clonotype itself: A clone one base away is much larger, so this may be a read error. CDR3: CASSYDGYTGELLF. In nucleotides, the CDR3 is TGTGCCAGCAGTTACGACGGATACACCGGGGAGCTGCTTTTT. The chain uses TRBV6-2 or TRBV6-3 and TRBJ2-2; D might be TRBD2 (5 bases). The CDR3 contains 14 residues. Per the germline V gene, CDR1 is MNHEY and CDR2 is SVGEGT.

In its sample, this clonotype was seen many times. The chain carries TRBV7-3 and TRBJ2-1, with 9 bases aligning to TRBD2. CDR1 and CDR2 (germline): SGHTA, FQGTGA. The CDR3 length is 14 residues. With 5 bases clipped from V and 7 bases from J, the junction kept 6 bases outside the gene matches. CDR3 amino acids: CASSLGAGGNEQFF. The DNA of the CDR3 is TGTGCCAGCAGCCTCGGAGCGGGAGGAAATGAGCAGTTCTTC.